One sample yielded the 20 T cell receptor beta chains listed below, sequenced in a study of cytomegalovirus exposure and HLA in healthy donors. Measured with immunoSEQ multiplex PCR; TCRdb has only the in-frame clones, and not every one. In the table there are about 270,000 clones, about 86% of which are singletons. The sample was PBMCs. The source is a young woman in good health and CMV-seronegative.

The V gene is TRBV7-9, the J gene TRBJ1-1; TRBD1 matches 7 bases. J was trimmed by 4 bases and V by 5 bases; bases with no gene match: 4. The CDR3 is made up of 13 amino acids. CDR1 and CDR2 from the germline V gene are SEHNR and FQNEAQ (reference sequence). The CDR3 DNA reads TGTGCCAGCAGCGCGAACAGGGGCACTGAAGCTTTCTTT. Translation gives CASSANRGTEAFF.

Only a few counts were recorded for this clone. The CDR3 reads CAWSPASGAFQETQYF. For the CDR3, the DNA is TGTGCCTGGAGTCCGGCTAGCGGAGCGTTCCAAGAGACCCAGTACTTC. The V call is TRBV30, the J call TRBJ2-5, with 7 bases lining up with TRBD2. The J segment lost 1 base and the V segment lost 2 bases, leaving 10 bases of the junction unmatched. CDR1 is GTSNPN, CDR2 SVGIG, per germline (reference sequence). CDR3 size: 16 residues.

The chain recombines TRBV27 with TRBJ1-1; TRBD1 might be the D (6 bases). The CDR3 sequence is 13 residues long. Trimming shortened V by 3 bases and J by 4 bases, and 9 bases separated the two germline ends. In germline, CDR1 is MNHEY, CDR2 SMNVEV (reference sequence). CDR3 coding DNA: TGTGCCAGCAGTTTCCGCAGGGGCACTGAAGCTTTCTTT. This sequence encodes CASSFRRGTEAFF.

V gene TRBV7-6 combines with J gene TRBJ1-1; maybe TRBD1 (5 bases). Germline lookup yields CDR1 SGHVS and CDR2 FNYEAQ. The CDR3 extends over 13 amino acids. Trimming stripped 5 bases from V and 1 base from J, with 8 bases between. The CDR3 DNA reads as TGTGCCAGCAGCCTACAGGAGAACACTGAAGCTTTCTTT. Its protein product is CASSLQENTEAFF.

The chain joins TRBV29-1 to TRBJ2-7; the match to TRBD2 covers 9 bases. The length of the CDR3 is 17 residues. V lost 4 bases and J lost 1; bases outside the gene matches: 14. CDR1 is SQVTM, CDR2 ANQGSEA, per germline. This chain's CDR3 is CSVVRSGGINRSYEQYF. The CDR3, as DNA: TGCAGCGTTGTTAGGAGCGGGGGGATCAATCGGTCCTACGAGCAGTACTTC.

This sequence joins TRBV30 and TRBJ2-7, with TRBD2 matching 9 bases. In germline, CDR1 is GTSNPN, CDR2 SVGIG (reference sequence). J was trimmed by 0 bases and V by 0 bases; bases with no gene match: 0. The CDR3 is 14 amino acids. CDR3 in amino acids: CAWSVLAGSYEQYF. The CDR3 nucleotides read TGTGCCTGGAGTGTACTAGCGGGCTCCTACGAGCAGTACTTC. Supplemented by reference TRBV30 and TRBJ2-7, the full variable domain reads SQTIHQWPATLVQPVGSPLSLECTVEGTSNPNLYWYRQAAGRGLQLLFYSVGIGQISSEVPQNLSASRPQDRQFILSSKKLLLSDSGFYLCAWSVLAGSYEQYFGPGTRLTVT.

The chain recombines TRBV6-6 with TRBJ2-5; the match to TRBD1 covers 7 bases. This CDR3 comprises 14 residues. Per the germline V gene, CDR1 is MNHNY and CDR2 is SVGAGI (reference sequence). Trimming removed 5 bases from V and 2 bases from J; junction bases left unmatched: 5. CDR3: CASSTRDRQETQYF. The CDR3 nucleotides are TGTGCCAGCAGTACGAGGGACAGACAAGAGACCCAGTACTTC.

The J gene is TRBJ2-2, the V gene TRBV5-4, with 7 bases that match TRBD2. The CDR3 length is 13 residues. Unmatched junction bases numbered 2, after V lost 4 bases and J lost 5 bases. Germline V gene data show CDR1 as SGHNT and CDR2 as YYREEE (reference sequence). CDR3 bases: TGTGCCAGCAGCCGGACTAGTACCGGGGAGCTGTTTTTT. Amino acid sequence: CASSRTSTGELFF.

This clone appeared a few times. The CDR3 bases are TGTGCCAGCGGACCGACAGGGGTGAATGGCTACACCTTC. Amino acid sequence: CASGPTGVNGYTF. The V call is TRBV27, the J call TRBJ1-2, with TRBD1 matching 8 bases. This CDR3 is built from 13 residues. Germline CDR1 and CDR2: MNHEY and SMNVEV (reference sequence). V trimming: 8 bases; J trimming: 6 bases; junction bases outside the gene matches: 8.

DNA of the CDR3: TGTGCCAGCAGCTTAGGGCTAGCCTACGAGCAGTACTTC. Its translation is CASSLGLAYEQYF. The chain joins TRBV7-9 to TRBJ2-7; D gene uncertain. Germline V gene sequence: CDR1 SEHNR, CDR2 FQNEAQ (reference sequence). The CDR3 totals 13 residues. V shed 1 base and J shed 2 bases, with 6 bases lying between them.

This sequence joins TRBV28 and TRBJ1-2, with a tentative D call TRBD1 (5 bases). CDR3 length equals 16 residues. Germline values: CDR1 MDHEN, CDR2 SYDVKM. Trimming left V 2 bases short and J 8 bases short, with 21 bases between. The CDR3 loop reads CASSLLGQGSLGGYTF. In DNA form, the CDR3 reads TGTGCCAGCAGTTTACTCGGCCAGGGATCCTTGGGCGGCTACACCTTC.

The chain is built from TRBV27 and TRBJ2-2, with 12 bases matching TRBD1. CDR3 length equals 16 residues. The V segment lost 6 bases and the J segment 4 bases; nucleotides outside the gene matches: 6. Germline CDR1 is MNHEY and CDR2 is SMNVEV (reference sequence). The CDR3 here is CASRGRDRGPTGELFF. The CDR3 coding sequence is TGTGCCAGCAGGGGCCGGGACAGGGGGCCCACCGGGGAGCTGTTTTTT.

This clone has a handful of counts. The genes are TRBV27 and TRBJ2-2; 12 nucleotides align to TRBD2. The CDR3 length is 20 residues. V lost 2 bases and J lost 0; bases outside the gene matches: 10. CDR1 and CDR2 from the germline V gene are MNHEY and SMNVEV (reference sequence). The CDR3 bases are TGTGCCAGCAGTTTAGAGGCTAGCGGGAGGGTATCTGCGAACACCGGGGAGCTGTTTTTT. It encodes CASSLEASGRVSANTGELFF.

This sequence joins TRBV30 and TRBJ1-4; 10 nucleotides agree with TRBD1. Germline trimming cut 4 bases from V and 5 bases from J; bases unmatched to any gene: 7. Germline CDR1 GTSNPN, CDR2 SVGIG (reference sequence). The CDR3 has 15 amino acids. The CDR3 DNA reads TGTGCCTGGATTCCCCAGGGACAGGGGAATGAAAAACTGTTTTTT. It is translated as CAWIPQGQGNEKLFF.

The gene calls are TRBV5-1 and TRBJ2-7, with TRBD2 matching 8 bases. There are 17 residues in the CDR3. Germline CDR1 and CDR2: SGHRS and YFSETQ. V dropped 4 bases and J dropped 11; count of bases not matched to a gene: 23. The CDR3 sequence is CASSAGTRGSGNGKEYF. CDR3 bases: TGCGCCAGCAGCGCCGGTACCCGTGGTAGCGGGAACGGGAAGGAGTACTTC.

The chain uses TRBV30 and TRBJ2-7, with D possibly being TRBD1 (6 bases). V lost 0 bases and J 0 bases, leaving 9 bases between the germline ends. Germline V lookup: CDR1 GTSNPN, CDR2 SVGIG (reference sequence). The CDR3 is made up of 14 amino acids. DNA of the CDR3: TGTGCCTGGAGTGTAACAGGGTCCTCCTACGAGCAGTACTTC. Residues: CAWSVTGSSYEQYF.

The genes are TRBV19 and TRBJ1-5; 7 bases fit TRBD1. J gave up 0 bases and V 4 bases, and 3 bases lay outside the gene matches. CDR1 is LNHDA and CDR2 is SQIVND in the germline V gene (reference sequence). This CDR3 has 15 amino acids. The CDR3 loop is CASSRDRRSNQPQHF. The CDR3 bases are TGTGCCAGTAGTAGGGACAGACGTAGCAATCAGCCCCAGCATTTT.

The V call is TRBV6-9, the J call TRBJ2-5; TRBD2 matches 9 bases. The CDR3 length is 17 residues. V shed 5 bases, J shed 4 bases, and the junction held 14 bases outside the gene matches. The germline CDR1 and CDR2 sequences are MNHGY and SVAAGI. The CDR3 spells CASSPKRDLAGTETQYF. The DNA for the CDR3 is TGTGCCAGCAGTCCGAAAAGGGACCTAGCGGGGACAGAGACCCAGTACTTC.

The chain couples TRBV7-2 to TRBJ2-7; 7 bases match TRBD2. The CDR3 is 16 residues long. Germline V CDR1 and CDR2: SGHTA, FQGNSA. Trimming cost V 1 base and J 7 bases; bases outside gene matches: 13. Here the CDR3 reads CASSLVGGSFGQEQYF. CDR3 in DNA: TGTGCCAGCAGCTTAGTCGGCGGGAGTTTTGGGCAGGAGCAGTACTTC. The entire variable domain, with the rest obtained from reference TRBV7-2 and TRBJ2-7, is as follows: GAGVSQSPSNKVTEKGKDVELRCDPISGHTALYWYRQSLGQGLEFLIYFQGNSAPDKSGLPSDRFSAERTGGSVSTLTIQRTQQEDSAVYLCASSLVGGSFGQEQYFGPGTRLTVT.

This clone was counted once. The chain employs TRBV27 and TRBJ1-5, with 7 bases that match TRBD1. The CDR3 runs 13 residues. Trimming removed 7 bases from V and 3 bases from J; junction bases left unmatched: 3. Germline V gene data show CDR1 as MNHEY and CDR2 as SMNVEV (reference sequence). This chain's CDR3 is CASKTGFNQPQHF. Written as DNA, the CDR3 is TGTGCCAGCAAGACAGGGTTCAATCAGCCCCAGCATTTT.